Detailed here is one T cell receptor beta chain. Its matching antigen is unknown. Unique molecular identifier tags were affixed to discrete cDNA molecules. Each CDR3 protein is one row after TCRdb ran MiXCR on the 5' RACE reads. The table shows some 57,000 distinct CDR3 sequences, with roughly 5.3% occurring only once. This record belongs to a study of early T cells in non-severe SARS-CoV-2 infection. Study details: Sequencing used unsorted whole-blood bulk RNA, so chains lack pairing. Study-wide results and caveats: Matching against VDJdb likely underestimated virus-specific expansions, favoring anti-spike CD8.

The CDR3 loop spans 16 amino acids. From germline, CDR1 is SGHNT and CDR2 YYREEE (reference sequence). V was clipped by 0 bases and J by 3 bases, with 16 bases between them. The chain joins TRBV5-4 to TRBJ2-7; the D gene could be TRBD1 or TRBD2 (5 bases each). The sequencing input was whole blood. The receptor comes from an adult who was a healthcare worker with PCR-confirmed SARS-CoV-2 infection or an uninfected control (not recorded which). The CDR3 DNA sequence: TGTGCCAGCAGCTTGGGCGGTCAGGGAGTTAGCTACGAGCAGTACTTC. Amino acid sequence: CASSLGGQGVSYEQYF.